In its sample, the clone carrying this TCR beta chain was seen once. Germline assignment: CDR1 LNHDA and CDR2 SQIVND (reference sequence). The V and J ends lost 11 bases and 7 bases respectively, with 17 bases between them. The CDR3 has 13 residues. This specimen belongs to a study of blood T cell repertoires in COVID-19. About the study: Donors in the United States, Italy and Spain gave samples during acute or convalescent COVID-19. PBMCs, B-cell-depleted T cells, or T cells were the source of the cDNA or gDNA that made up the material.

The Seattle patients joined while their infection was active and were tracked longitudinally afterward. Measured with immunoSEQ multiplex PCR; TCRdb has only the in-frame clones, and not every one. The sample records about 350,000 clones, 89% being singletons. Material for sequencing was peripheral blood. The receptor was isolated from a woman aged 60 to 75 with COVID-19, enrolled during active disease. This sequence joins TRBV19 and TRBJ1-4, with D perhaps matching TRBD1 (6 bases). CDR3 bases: TGTGCCGCCAAAGACAGGCGGAGTGAAAAACTGTTTTTT. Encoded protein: CAAKDRRSEKLFF.